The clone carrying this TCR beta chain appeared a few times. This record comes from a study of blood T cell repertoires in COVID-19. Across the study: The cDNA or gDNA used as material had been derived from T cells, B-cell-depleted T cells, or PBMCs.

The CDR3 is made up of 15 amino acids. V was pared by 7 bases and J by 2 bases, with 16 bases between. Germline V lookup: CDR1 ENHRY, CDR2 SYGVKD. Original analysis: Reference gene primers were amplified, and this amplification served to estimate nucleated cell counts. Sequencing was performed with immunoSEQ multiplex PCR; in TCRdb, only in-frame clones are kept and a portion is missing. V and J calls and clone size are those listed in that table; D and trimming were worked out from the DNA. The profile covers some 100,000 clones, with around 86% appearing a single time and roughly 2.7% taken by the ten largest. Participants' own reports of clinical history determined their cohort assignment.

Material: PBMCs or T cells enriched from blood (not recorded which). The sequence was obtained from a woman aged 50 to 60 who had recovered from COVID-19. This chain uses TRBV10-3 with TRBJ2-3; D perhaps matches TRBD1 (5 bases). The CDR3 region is CAINNDAGFTDTQYF. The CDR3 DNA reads TGTGCCATCAATAATGACGCAGGGTTCACAGATACGCAGTATTTT.